This T cell receptor beta chain originates from a study of early T cells in non-severe SARS-CoV-2 infection. Overall study context: Sequencing used unsorted whole-blood bulk RNA, so chains lack pairing. Study-level findings and limits: Private and CD4 specificities were missed by VDJdb matching, skewed to anti-spike CD8.

The germline V gene encodes CDR1 KGHSH and CDR2 LQKENI. The junction had 6 bases not matched to a gene; V was cut back by 3 bases and J by 8 bases. The length of the CDR3 is 14 residues. Worth noting for this clonotype: What it binds is unknown.

cDNA molecules, individually, were tagged with unique molecular identifiers. TCRdb reprocessed the 5' RACE reads via MiXCR and lists one record per CDR3 protein. This table holds fewer than 65,000 distinct CDR3 sequences, approximately 10% found once. The sequence was obtained from an adult who was a healthcare worker with PCR-confirmed SARS-CoV-2 infection or an uninfected control (not recorded which). The starting material was whole blood, obtained at baseline. The chain uses TRBV18 and TRBJ1-4; 7 nucleotides agree with TRBD1. The CDR3 DNA reads as TGTGCCAGCTCACCGACAGGGCGTGGAGAAAAACTGTTTTTT. It is translated as CASSPTGRGEKLFF.